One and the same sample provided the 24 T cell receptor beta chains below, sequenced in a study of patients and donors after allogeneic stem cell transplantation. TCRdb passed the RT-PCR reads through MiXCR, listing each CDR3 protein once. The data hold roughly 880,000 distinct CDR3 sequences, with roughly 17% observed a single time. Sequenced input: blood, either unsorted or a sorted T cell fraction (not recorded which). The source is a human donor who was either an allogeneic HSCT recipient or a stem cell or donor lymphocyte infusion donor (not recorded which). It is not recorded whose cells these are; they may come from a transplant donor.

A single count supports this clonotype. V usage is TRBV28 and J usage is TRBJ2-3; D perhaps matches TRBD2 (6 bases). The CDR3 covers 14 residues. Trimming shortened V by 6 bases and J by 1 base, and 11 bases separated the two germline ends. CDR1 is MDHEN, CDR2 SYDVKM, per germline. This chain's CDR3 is CASREGPGTDTQYF. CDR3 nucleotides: TGTGCCAGCAGGGAGGGGCCTGGCACAGATACGCAGTATTTT.

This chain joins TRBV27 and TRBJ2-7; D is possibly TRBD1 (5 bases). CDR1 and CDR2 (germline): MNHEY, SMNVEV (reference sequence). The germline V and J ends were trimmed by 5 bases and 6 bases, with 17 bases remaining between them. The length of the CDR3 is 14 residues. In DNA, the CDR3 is TGTGCCAGCAGTCCACGACAGTGGCAGGGCGAGCAGTACTTC. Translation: CASSPRQWQGEQYF.

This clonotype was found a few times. DNA of the CDR3: TGTGCCAGCAGCTCCGGGACAGGGTCCACCGGGGAGCTGTTTTTT. Translating it yields CASSSGTGSTGELFF. The gene calls are TRBV13 and TRBJ2-2, with 9 bases that match TRBD1. The CDR3 is 15 residues long. J gave up 4 bases and V 4 bases, and 4 bases lay outside the gene matches. The V gene's germline CDR1 is PRHDT and CDR2 FYEKMQ (reference sequence). Using reference TRBV13 and TRBJ2-2 for the parts outside the CDR3, the full variable domain is AAGVIQSPRHLIKEKRETATLKCYPIPRHDTVYWYQQGPGQDPQFLISFYEKMQSDKGSIPDRFSAQQFSDYHSELNMSSLELGDSALYFCASSSGTGSTGELFFGEGSRLTVL.

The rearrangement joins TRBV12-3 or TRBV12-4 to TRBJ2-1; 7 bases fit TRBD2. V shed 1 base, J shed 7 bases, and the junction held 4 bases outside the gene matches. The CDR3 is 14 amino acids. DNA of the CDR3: TGTGCCAGCAGTTTAGTGGGAGGGCGAAATGAGCAGTTCTTC. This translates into CASSLVGGRNEQFF.

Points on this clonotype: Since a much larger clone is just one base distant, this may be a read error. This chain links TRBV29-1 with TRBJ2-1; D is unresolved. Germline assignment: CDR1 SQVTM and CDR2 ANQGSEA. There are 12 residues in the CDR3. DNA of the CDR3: TGCGGCGTTCCAGCTAGCTACAATGAGCAGTTCTTC. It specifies CGVPASYNEQFF.

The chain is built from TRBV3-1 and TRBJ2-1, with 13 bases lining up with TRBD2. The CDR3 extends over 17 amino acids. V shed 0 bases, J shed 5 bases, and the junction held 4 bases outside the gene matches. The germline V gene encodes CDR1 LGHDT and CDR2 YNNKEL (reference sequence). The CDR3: CASSQEGLAGSHNEQFF. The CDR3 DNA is TGTGCCAGCAGCCAAGAGGGACTAGCGGGATCTCACAATGAGCAGTTCTTC.

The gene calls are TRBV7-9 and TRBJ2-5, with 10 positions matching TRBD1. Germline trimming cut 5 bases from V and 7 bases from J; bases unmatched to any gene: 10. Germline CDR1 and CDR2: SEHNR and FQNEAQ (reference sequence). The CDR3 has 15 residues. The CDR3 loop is CASSPRQGALGTQYF. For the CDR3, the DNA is TGTGCCAGCAGCCCCCGACAGGGGGCGTTGGGGACCCAGTACTTC.

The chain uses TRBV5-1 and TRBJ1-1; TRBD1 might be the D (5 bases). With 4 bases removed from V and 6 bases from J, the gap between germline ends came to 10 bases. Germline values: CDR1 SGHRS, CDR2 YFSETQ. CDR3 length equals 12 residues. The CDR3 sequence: CASSAGLAEAFF. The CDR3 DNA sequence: TGCGCCAGCAGCGCAGGGTTAGCTGAAGCTTTCTTT.

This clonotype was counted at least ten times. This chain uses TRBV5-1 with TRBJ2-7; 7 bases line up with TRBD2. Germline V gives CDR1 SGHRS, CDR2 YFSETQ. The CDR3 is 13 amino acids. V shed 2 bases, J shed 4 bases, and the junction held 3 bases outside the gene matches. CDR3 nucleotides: TGCGCCAGCAGCTTAAGCGGGGCTTACGAGCAGTACTTC. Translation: CASSLSGAYEQYF.

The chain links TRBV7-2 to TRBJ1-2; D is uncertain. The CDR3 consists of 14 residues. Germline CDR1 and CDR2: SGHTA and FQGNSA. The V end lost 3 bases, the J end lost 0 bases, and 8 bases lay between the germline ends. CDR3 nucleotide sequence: TGTGCCAGCAGCTTCGACGGACCTAACTATGGCTACACCTTC. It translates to CASSFDGPNYGYTF.

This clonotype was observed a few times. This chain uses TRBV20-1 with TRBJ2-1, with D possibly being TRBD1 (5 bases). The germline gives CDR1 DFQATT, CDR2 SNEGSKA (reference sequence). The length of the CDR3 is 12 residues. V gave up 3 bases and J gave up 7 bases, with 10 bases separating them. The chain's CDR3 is CSARGLPNEQFF. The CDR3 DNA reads TGCAGTGCTAGGGGGCTTCCTAATGAGCAGTTCTTC.

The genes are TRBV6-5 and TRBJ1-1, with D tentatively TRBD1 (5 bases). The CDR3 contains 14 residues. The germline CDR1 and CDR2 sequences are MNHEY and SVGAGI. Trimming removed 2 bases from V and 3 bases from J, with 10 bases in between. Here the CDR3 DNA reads TGTGCCAGCAGTTACGGGGGGGTCGACACTGAAGCTTTCTTT. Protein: CASSYGGVDTEAFF.

CDR3 sequence: CSAGTGDSNQPQHF. In DNA, the CDR3 is TGCAGTGCTGGGACAGGGGATAGCAATCAGCCCCAGCATTTT. The rearrangement uses TRBV20-1 and TRBJ1-5, with 10 bases lining up with TRBD1. Trimming removed 5 bases from V and 0 bases from J; junction bases left unmatched: 1. This CDR3 region has 14 residues. The germline CDR1 and CDR2 sequences are DFQATT and SNEGSKA (reference sequence).

The DNA of the CDR3 is TGTGCCAGCAGCTGGATGGCGGGAAGGGGGAAAGAGACCCAGTACTTC. Amino acids: CASSWMAGRGKETQYF. V and J are TRBV7-8 and TRBJ2-5; D assignment may be TRBD1 or TRBD2 (6 bases each). The CDR3 covers 16 residues. Trimming removed 4 bases at V and 3 bases at J, with 18 bases between. Germline V lookup: CDR1 SGHVS, CDR2 FQNEAQ.

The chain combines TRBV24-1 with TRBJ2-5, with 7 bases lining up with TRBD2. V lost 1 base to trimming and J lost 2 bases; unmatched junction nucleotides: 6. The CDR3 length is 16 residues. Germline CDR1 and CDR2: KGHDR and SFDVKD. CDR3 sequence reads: CATSDFTSARQETQYF. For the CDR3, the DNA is TGTGCCACCAGTGATTTTACTAGCGCCCGTCAAGAGACCCAGTACTTC.

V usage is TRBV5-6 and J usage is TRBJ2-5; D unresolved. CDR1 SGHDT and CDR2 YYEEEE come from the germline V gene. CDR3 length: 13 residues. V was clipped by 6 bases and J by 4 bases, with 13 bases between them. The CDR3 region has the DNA TGTGCCAGCAATTCGGAAGTGGGAGAGACCCAGTACTTC. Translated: CASNSEVGETQYF.

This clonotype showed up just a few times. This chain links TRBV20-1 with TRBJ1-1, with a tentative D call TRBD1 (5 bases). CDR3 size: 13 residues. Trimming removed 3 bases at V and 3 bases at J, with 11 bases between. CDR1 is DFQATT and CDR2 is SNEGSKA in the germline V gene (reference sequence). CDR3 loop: CSASRDVDTEAFF. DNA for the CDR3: TGCAGTGCTAGCAGGGACGTCGACACTGAAGCTTTCTTT.

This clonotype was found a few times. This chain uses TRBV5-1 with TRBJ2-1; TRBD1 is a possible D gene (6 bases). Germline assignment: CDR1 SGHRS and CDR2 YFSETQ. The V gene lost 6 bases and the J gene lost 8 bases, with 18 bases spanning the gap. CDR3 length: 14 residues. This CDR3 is CASNLQGFVDEQFF. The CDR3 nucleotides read TGCGCCAGCAACCTCCAGGGGTTCGTAGATGAGCAGTTCTTC.

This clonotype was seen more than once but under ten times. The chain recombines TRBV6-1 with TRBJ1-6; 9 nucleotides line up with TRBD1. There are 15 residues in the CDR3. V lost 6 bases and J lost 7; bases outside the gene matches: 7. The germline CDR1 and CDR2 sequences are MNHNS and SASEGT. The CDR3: CASRDRGVENSPLHF. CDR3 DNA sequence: TGTGCCAGCAGGGACAGGGGAGTAGAGAATTCACCCCTCCACTTT.

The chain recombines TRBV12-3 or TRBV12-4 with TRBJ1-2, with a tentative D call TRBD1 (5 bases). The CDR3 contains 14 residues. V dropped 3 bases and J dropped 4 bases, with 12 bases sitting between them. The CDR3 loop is CASSFGAGFYGYTF. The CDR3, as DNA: TGTGCCAGCAGTTTTGGGGCCGGCTTCTATGGCTACACCTTC.

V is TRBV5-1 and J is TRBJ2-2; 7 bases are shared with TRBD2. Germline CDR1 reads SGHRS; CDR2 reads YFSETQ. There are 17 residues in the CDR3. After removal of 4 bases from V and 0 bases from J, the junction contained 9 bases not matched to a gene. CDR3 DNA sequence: TGCGCCAGCAGCCCGCAGGGACTACCCGCGAACACCGGGGAGCTGTTTTTT. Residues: CASSPQGLPANTGELFF.

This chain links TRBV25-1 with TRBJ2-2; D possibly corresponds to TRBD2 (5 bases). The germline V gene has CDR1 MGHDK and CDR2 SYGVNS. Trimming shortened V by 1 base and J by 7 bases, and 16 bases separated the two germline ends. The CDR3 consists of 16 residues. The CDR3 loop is CASSEWGPGTNGELFF. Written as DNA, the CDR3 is TGTGCCAGCAGTGAATGGGGTCCGGGAACGAACGGGGAGCTGTTTTTT.

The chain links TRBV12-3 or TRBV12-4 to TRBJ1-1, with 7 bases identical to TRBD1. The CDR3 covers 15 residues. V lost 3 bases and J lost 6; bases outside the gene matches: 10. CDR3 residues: CASSFEDRTFSEAFF. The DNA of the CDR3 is TGTGCCAGCAGTTTTGAGGACAGGACCTTTTCTGAAGCTTTCTTT.

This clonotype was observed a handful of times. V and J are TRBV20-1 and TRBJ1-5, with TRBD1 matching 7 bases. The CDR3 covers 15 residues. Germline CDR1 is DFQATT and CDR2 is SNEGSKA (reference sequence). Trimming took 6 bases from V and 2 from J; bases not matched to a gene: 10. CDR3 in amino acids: CSASGGAIGNQPQHF. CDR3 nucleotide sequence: TGCAGTGCATCAGGGGGGGCTATTGGCAATCAGCCCCAGCATTTT.